The 8 T cell receptor beta chains below all came from one sample that was sequenced in a study of CD4 T cells in relation to SARS-CoV-2 and coronaviruses. These receptors have no known antigen. Assay: immunoSEQ multiplex PCR; the TCRdb copy retains only in-frame clones and omits some. The repertoire holds 9,500 to 11,000 clones, with 65% to 75% as singletons. CD4+ T cells from unexposed donors were obtained before the COVID-19 pandemic (2011-2018). After roughly ten days of culture, CD4+ T cells were isolated. Sequenced sample: CD4+ T cells from PBMCs, cultured in vitro. These receptors all come from a human donor in good health.

The V call is TRBV6-5, the J call TRBJ1-6, with D unresolved. V lost 2 bases to trimming and J lost 5 bases, with 10 bases between them. CDR1 is MNHEY and CDR2 is SVGAGI in the germline V gene. The CDR3 length is 15 residues. DNA of the CDR3: TGTGCCAGCAGTTACGCGGGGTTTGATAATTCACCCCTCCACTTT. It is translated as CASSYAGFDNSPLHF.

This clone was recorded only once. The chain carries TRBV3-1 (or the pseudogene TRBV3-2) and TRBJ2-7; no firm D call. V was cut by 0 bases and J by 2 bases, with 5 bases left in between. The CDR3 consists of 13 residues. Germline assignment: CDR1 LGHDT and CDR2 YNNKEL (reference sequence). CDR3 region: CASSQETPYEQYF. The CDR3 nucleotides are TGTGCCAGCAGCCAAGAGACCCCCTACGAGCAGTACTTC.

The chain uses TRBV3-1 (or the pseudogene TRBV3-2) and TRBJ2-3; 8 bases are a match to TRBD2. Looked up from germline, CDR1 is LGHDT and CDR2 is YNNKEL (reference sequence). The CDR3 is made up of 15 amino acids. The ends lost 4 bases at V and 0 bases at J; junction bases unmatched: 3. CDR3 amino acids: CASSLSGTSTDTQYF. CDR3 sequence (DNA): TGTGCCAGCAGCCTTAGCGGGACTAGCACAGATACGCAGTATTTT.

The chain combines TRBV7-2 with TRBJ1-2; tentative D call: TRBD1 (5 bases). Germline values: CDR1 SGHTA, CDR2 FQGNSA. This CDR3 contains 15 residues. V was clipped by 1 base and J by 5 bases, with 14 bases between them. CDR3 residues: CASSLGAGGWYGYTF. The CDR3 nucleotides read TGTGCCAGCAGCTTAGGGGCCGGGGGTTGGTATGGCTACACCTTC. The full variable domain, with the rest looked up from reference TRBV7-2 and TRBJ1-2, is GAGVSQSPSNKVTEKGKDVELRCDPISGHTALYWYRQSLGQGLEFLIYFQGNSAPDKSGLPSDRFSAERTGGSVSTLTIQRTQQEDSAVYLCASSLGAGGWYGYTFGSGTRLTVV.

V usage is TRBV25-1 and J usage is TRBJ1-4; perhaps TRBD1 as D (5 bases). The ends were cut back, 2 bases at V and 2 bases at J, with 12 bases in the middle. Germline V gene sequence: CDR1 MGHDK, CDR2 SYGVNS. The CDR3 has 16 amino acids. The CDR3 sequence: CASSEDTWGTNEKLFF. CDR3 in DNA: TGTGCCAGCAGTGAAGACACTTGGGGGACTAATGAAAAACTGTTTTTT.

This clone was detected a few times. This sequence joins TRBV4-1 and TRBJ2-3; D may be TRBD2 (5 bases). The CDR3 spans 16 residues. The ends were cut back, 5 bases at V and 0 bases at J, with 15 bases in the middle. CDR1 is MGHRA, CDR2 YSYEKL, per germline. Written as DNA, the CDR3 is TGCGCCAGCAGCTCCCTAGGTGAGCGGAGCACAGATACGCAGTATTTT. This gives the protein CASSSLGERSTDTQYF.

The chain combines TRBV7-9 with TRBJ1-2, with D unclear. The V gene's germline CDR1 is SEHNR and CDR2 FQNEAQ (reference sequence). V lost 1 base and J 1 base, leaving 4 bases between the germline ends. This CDR3 is built from 13 residues. The CDR3 DNA reads as TGTGCCAGCAGCTTAGTGGTTAACTATGGCTACACCTTC. This encodes CASSLVVNYGYTF. The whole variable domain, remainder taken from reference TRBV7-9 and TRBJ1-2, is DTGVSQNPRHKITKRGQNVTFRCDPISEHNRLYWYRQTLGQGPEFLTYFQNEAQLEKSRLLSDRFSAERPKGSFSTLEIQRTEQGDSAMYLCASSLVVNYGYTFGSGTRLTVV.

V is TRBV4-2 and J is TRBJ2-3; unclear D gene. The germline V and J ends were trimmed by 0 bases and 2 bases, with 12 bases remaining between them. This CDR3 contains 16 residues. CDR1 is LGHNA, CDR2 YNFKEQ, per germline. The CDR3 bases are TGTGCCAGCAGCCAAGATGCAACGGTTACCACAGATACGCAGTATTTT. Residues: CASSQDATVTTDTQYF.